A single sample gave rise to the 31 T cell receptor beta chains below, sequenced in a study of T cells in Graves' hyperthyroidism and ophthalmopathy. RNA transcripts yielded amplified TCR beta CDR3 regions. The HTBI set primed first-round TCR CDR3 RT-PCR. Each CDR3 protein gets one entry after TCRdb re-called the multiplex PCR reads with MiXCR. The sample has under 350,000 distinct CDR3 sequences, under 25% seen once. Sequencing input: blood. Source of these receptors: a woman aged 45 to 65 with Graves' hyperthyroidism.

This clonotype was found many times. This chain uses TRBV5-1 with TRBJ2-2; D unresolved. V was clipped by 4 bases and J by 4 bases, with 8 bases between them. The germline gives CDR1 SGHRS, CDR2 YFSETQ. The CDR3 loop spans 13 amino acids. The CDR3 DNA follows: TGCGCCAGCAGCGAATCAGTCACCGGGGAGCTGTTTTTT. Its translation: CASSESVTGELFF.

This clonotype was picked up a small number of times. Just one base apart from a much larger clone, this may be a read error. CDR3 sequence (DNA): TGTGCCAGCAGCTTAGGAAGATTTGGCGGGAGTCGCGCAGATACGCAGTATTTT. As protein: CASSLGRFGGSRADTQYF. The chain uses TRBV11-3 and TRBJ2-3; 7 nucleotides match TRBD2. The CDR3 contains 18 residues. Germline CDR1 and CDR2: SGHNT and YENEEA. V lost 1 base to trimming and J lost 4 bases; unmatched junction nucleotides: 14.

This clonotype was counted only a few times. The V and J genes are TRBV29-1 and TRBJ2-1, with 10 bases identical to TRBD2. With V trimmed by 6 bases and J by 0 bases, 5 bases remained unmatched. The length of the CDR3 is 15 residues. Germline V lookup: CDR1 SQVTM, CDR2 ANQGSEA. As DNA, the CDR3 is TGCAGCGTGCGAAGCGGGGGGGCCTCCTACAATGAGCAGTTCTTC. Amino acids: CSVRSGGASYNEQFF.

The chain carries TRBV27 and TRBJ2-3, with 7 bases aligning to TRBD2. Germline-derived CDR1 and CDR2 are MNHEY and SMNVEV (reference sequence). V lost 3 bases, J lost 6 bases, and 6 bases stayed unmatched. The CDR3 spans 14 residues. CDR3 sequence: CASSFPGGLDTQYF. CDR3 DNA: TGTGCCAGCAGTTTCCCGGGAGGCTTGGATACGCAGTATTTT.

This chain joins TRBV6-2 or TRBV6-3 and TRBJ2-6, with D possibly matching TRBD1 (6 bases). Trimming took off 6 bases at V and 0 bases at J, with 15 bases between the two ends. This CDR3 comprises 17 residues. Looked up from germline, CDR1 is MNHEY and CDR2 is SVGEGT. The CDR3 region has the DNA TGTGCCAGCAGGCACCAGGGGACCAGCTCTGGGGCCAACGTCCTGACTTTC. This sequence encodes CASRHQGTSSGANVLTF.

This clonotype showed up many times. The rearrangement links TRBV28 to TRBJ2-7, with TRBD2 matching 11 bases. V was pared by 5 bases and J by 6 bases, with 9 bases of the junction left unmatched. Germline-derived CDR1 and CDR2 are MDHEN and SYDVKM. The CDR3 is 15 amino acids. CDR3 amino acids: CASSPSLAGGGEQYF. As DNA, the CDR3 is TGTGCCAGCAGTCCCAGCCTAGCGGGAGGAGGCGAGCAGTACTTC.

The chain links TRBV27 to TRBJ1-1; the D is unclear. Germline CDR1 is MNHEY and CDR2 is SMNVEV (reference sequence). V shed 2 bases and J shed 0 bases, with 10 bases lying between them. The CDR3 consists of 15 residues. CDR3: CASSLVTRMNTEAFF. For the CDR3, the DNA is TGTGCCAGCAGTTTAGTCACCAGAATGAACACTGAAGCTTTCTTT.

V is TRBV2 and J is TRBJ1-1, with D hard to call. Germline V gives CDR1 SNHLY, CDR2 FYNNEI. The V and J ends lost 3 bases and 2 bases respectively, with 13 bases between them. This CDR3 has 15 amino acids. CDR3 protein: CASSELPSHNTEAFF. The CDR3, as DNA: TGTGCCAGCAGTGAGTTACCCTCACATAACACTGAAGCTTTCTTT.

This clonotype was seen at least ten times. V is TRBV20-1 and J is TRBJ2-7, with D maybe TRBD1 (5 bases). This CDR3 contains 14 residues. V lost 3 bases to trimming and J lost 6 bases, with 18 bases between them. Per the germline V gene, CDR1 is DFQATT and CDR2 is SNEGSKA (reference sequence). The CDR3 DNA sequence: TGCAGTGCTAGTCGGGCAGGGCGTAATTCCGAGCAGTACTTC. Translated, it gives CSASRAGRNSEQYF.

This clonotype was seen repeatedly, ten times or more. The V call is TRBV2, the J call TRBJ2-1; 8 bases align to TRBD2. Per germline, CDR1 SNHLY and CDR2 FYNNEI. The CDR3 has 15 residues. Losses at the gene ends were 6 bases for V and 8 bases for J; bases not matched to a gene: 12. As DNA, the CDR3 is TGTGCCAGCAGGGATAGCGGGACCCTAGGGGATGAGCAGTTCTTC. Its protein product is CASRDSGTLGDEQFF.

Many counts were recorded for this clonotype. The rearrangement uses TRBV11-2 and TRBJ2-7; 11 positions match TRBD2. Looked up from germline, CDR1 is SGHAT and CDR2 is FQNNGV. The CDR3 has 15 amino acids. V lost 5 bases, J lost 3 bases, and 6 bases stayed unmatched. CDR3 region: CASSTPSGRYYEQYF. CDR3 DNA: TGTGCCAGCAGCACCCCTAGCGGGAGGTACTACGAGCAGTACTTC.

The V gene is TRBV20-1, the J gene TRBJ1-1; D is perhaps TRBD1 (5 bases). Deletions cut 6 bases from V and 0 bases from J, with 11 bases between. Germline-derived CDR1 and CDR2 are DFQATT and SNEGSKA (reference sequence). This CDR3 region has 13 residues. The CDR3 DNA reads TGCAGTGCGCGAGGGACTATGAACACTGAAGCTTTCTTT. Translated, it gives CSARGTMNTEAFF.

Many counts were recorded for this clonotype. This sequence joins TRBV11-2 and TRBJ2-7; D perhaps matches TRBD1 (6 bases). The CDR3 is made up of 16 amino acids. V gave up 4 bases and J gave up 4 bases, with 20 bases separating them. From germline, CDR1 is SGHAT and CDR2 FQNNGV. CDR3 sequence reads: CASSSLRGQGLYEQYF. The DNA of the CDR3 is TGTGCCAGCAGCTCACTCAGGGGCCAAGGGTTATACGAGCAGTACTTC.

Worth noting for this clonotype: This may be a read error, as it is one base from a much larger clone. The chain couples TRBV7-2 to TRBJ2-1; TRBD2 matches at 14 bases. This CDR3 is 16 amino acids long. Germline CDR1 reads SGHTA; CDR2 reads FQGNSA. The chain's CDR3 is CSSSTRLAGGPVEQFF. CDR3 sequence (DNA): TGTTCCAGCAGCACCAGACTAGCGGGGGGGCCTGTAGAGCAGTTCTTC.

This clonotype was counted ten times or more. The V and J genes are TRBV3-1 and TRBJ1-1, with no clear D. Trimming cost V 2 bases and J 5 bases, with 6 bases left between them. CDR1 and CDR2 (germline): LGHDT, YNNKEL (reference sequence). The CDR3 is made up of 12 amino acids. The CDR3 nucleotides are TGTGCCAGCAGCCAATCGGGGACTGAAGCTTTCTTT. Translating it yields CASSQSGTEAFF.

This chain joins TRBV2 and TRBJ2-5, with a tentative D call TRBD2 (5 bases). Germline V lookup: CDR1 SNHLY, CDR2 FYNNEI. Trimming pared 7 bases from V and 3 bases from J, leaving 15 bases between. The CDR3 length is 14 residues. DNA of the CDR3: TGTGCCAGCAAGGTCGGAGCGGCTAAAGAGACCCAGTACTTC. Its translation: CASKVGAAKETQYF.

The gene calls are TRBV6-2 or TRBV6-3 and TRBJ2-5; perhaps TRBD2 as D (5 bases). Looked up from germline, CDR1 is MNHEY and CDR2 is SVGEGT. Between the trimmed V and J ends, which lost 5 bases and 14 bases, there was a span of 15 bases. This CDR3 has 11 residues. The CDR3 nucleotides read TGTGCCAGCAGTGGGTGGCGGGCCACCTACTTC. Amino acids: CASSGWRATYF.

The table lists this clonotype with many counts. The chain employs TRBV29-1 and TRBJ2-7; tentatively, D is TRBD1 (6 bases). The V gene lost 4 bases and the J gene lost 6 bases, with 10 bases spanning the gap. CDR1 is SQVTM and CDR2 is ANQGSEA in the germline V gene. This CDR3 has 11 amino acids. The CDR3 protein is CSVARGREQYF. The CDR3 DNA follows: TGCAGCGTTGCCAGGGGACGCGAGCAGTACTTC.

This clonotype was counted ten times or more. The chain links TRBV20-1 to TRBJ2-1; D remains ambiguous. V shed 0 bases and J shed 6 bases, with 9 bases lying between them. CDR1 is DFQATT, CDR2 SNEGSKA, per germline (reference sequence). The CDR3 sequence is 13 residues long. The CDR3 region is CSARDTFSNEQFF. CDR3 in DNA: TGCAGTGCTAGAGATACCTTTTCCAATGAGCAGTTCTTC.

CDR3 DNA sequence: TGCGCCAGCAGCCAAGTTTTAGGGTTAAACTACGAGCAGTACTTC. It is translated as CASSQVLGLNYEQYF. This chain joins TRBV4-1 and TRBJ2-7, with D hard to call. Germline CDR1 MGHRA, CDR2 YSYEKL. V lost 1 base, J lost 3 bases, and 13 bases lay in between. The CDR3 length is 15 residues.

DNA of the CDR3: TGTGCCAGCAGCGCGGGACAGCAAAATTCACCCCTCCACTTT. Translating it yields CASSAGQQNSPLHF. This chain uses TRBV9 with TRBJ1-6; 7 bases fit TRBD1. The CDR3 extends over 14 amino acids. Germline V gives CDR1 SGDLS, CDR2 YYNGEE. V lost 3 bases to trimming and J lost 7 bases; unmatched junction nucleotides: 4.

The chain carries TRBV28 and TRBJ2-7, with 10 bases aligning to TRBD2. V dropped 6 bases and J dropped 0; count of bases not matched to a gene: 14. Per germline, CDR1 MDHEN and CDR2 SYDVKM. The CDR3 spans 18 residues. CDR3 in DNA: TGTGCCAGCAGCTCCTGGGGGGGCAGCGGGGGGGCCTCCTACGAGCAGTACTTC. This gives the protein CASSSWGGSGGASYEQYF.

This chain links TRBV10-3 with TRBJ2-2; D is ambiguous. The CDR3 is 15 residues long. Trimming cost V 2 bases and J 7 bases, with 14 bases left between them. Looked up from germline, CDR1 is ENHRY and CDR2 is SYGVKD. The CDR3 DNA sequence: TGTGCCATCAGTGAGCCGGCCCACCGTGTCGGGGAGCTGTTTTTT. This translates into CAISEPAHRVGELFF.

This clonotype was found many times. V and J are TRBV7-6 and TRBJ1-5; D is unresolved. Trimming took off 1 base at V and 4 bases at J, with 5 bases between the two ends. CDR1 is SGHVS and CDR2 is FNYEAQ in the germline V gene. The CDR3 has 13 amino acids. The CDR3 loop is CASSLGQNQPQHF. The CDR3 DNA reads TGTGCCAGCAGCTTAGGGCAAAATCAGCCCCAGCATTTT.

This clonotype was seen ten or more times. The chain employs TRBV2 and TRBJ2-1; TRBD1 agrees at 10 bases. Trimming took 5 bases from V and 6 from J; bases not matched to a gene: 10. The CDR3 runs 16 residues. Germline CDR1 is SNHLY and CDR2 is FYNNEI. The CDR3 DNA reads TGTGCCAGCAGTCTCAGACAGGGGGCGAAGATCAATGAGCAGTTCTTC. Its protein product is CASSLRQGAKINEQFF. The full variable domain, with the rest looked up from reference TRBV2 and TRBJ2-1, is EPEVTQTPSHQVTQMGQEVILRCVPISNHLYFYWYRQILGQKVEFLVSFYNNEISEKSEIFDDQFSVERPDGSNFTLKIRSTKLEDSAMYFCASSLRQGAKINEQFFGPGTRLTVL.

This clonotype occurred a few times. V and J are TRBV24-1 and TRBJ2-3; the match to TRBD2 covers 11 bases. In germline, CDR1 is KGHDR, CDR2 SFDVKD. The trim removed 0 bases at V and 2 bases at J, leaving 9 bases unmatched. The CDR3 runs to 19 residues. The CDR3, as DNA: TGTGCCACCAGTGATTTGGCTGGGACTAGCGGACGCCTCACAGATACGCAGTATTTT. Protein product: CATSDLAGTSGRLTDTQYF.

The table lists this clonotype with many counts. The genes are TRBV20-1 and TRBJ2-7; 9 positions match TRBD1. The V gene end was trimmed by 2 bases and the J gene end by 3 bases; junction bases not matched to a gene: 8. CDR3 size: 15 residues. Germline V lookup: CDR1 DFQATT, CDR2 SNEGSKA (reference sequence). The CDR3 spells CSARLNRDRVYEQYF. The CDR3 DNA sequence: TGCAGTGCTAGACTCAACCGGGACAGGGTCTACGAGCAGTACTTC.

In this sample, this clonotype turned up many times. V usage is TRBV11-2 and J usage is TRBJ2-7; 8 bases are a match to TRBD2. With 5 bases clipped from V and 4 bases from J, the junction kept 10 bases outside the gene matches. In germline, CDR1 is SGHAT, CDR2 FQNNGV. The CDR3 extends over 15 amino acids. For the CDR3, the DNA is TGTGCCAGCAGCCGGACGGCGGGGGGAGAGTACGAGCAGTACTTC. As protein: CASSRTAGGEYEQYF.

V usage is TRBV7-9 and J usage is TRBJ2-3, with D tentatively TRBD2 (6 bases). Between the trimmed V and J ends, which lost 5 bases and 6 bases, there was a span of 27 bases. Germline lookup yields CDR1 SEHNR and CDR2 FQNEAQ (reference sequence). CDR3 length: 18 residues. The CDR3, as DNA: TGTGCCAGCAGCCACAGGCCGACTAGTAACGGAGTATCGGATACGCAGTATTTT. This codes for CASSHRPTSNGVSDTQYF.

This clonotype has at least ten counts. The V call is TRBV2, the J call TRBJ2-1; 7 nucleotides align to TRBD2. V lost 1 base, J lost 9 bases, and 6 bases stayed unmatched. The CDR3 is made up of 14 amino acids. Per germline, CDR1 SNHLY and CDR2 FYNNEI. The CDR3 reads CASSEVLAAIEQFF. CDR3 bases: TGTGCCAGCAGTGAAGTTCTAGCGGCGATTGAGCAGTTCTTC.

This clonotype has a count of ten or more. The rearrangement links TRBV7-9 to TRBJ2-7, with D perhaps matching TRBD2 (6 bases). This CDR3 contains 14 residues. Looked up from germline, CDR1 is SEHNR and CDR2 is FQNEAQ (reference sequence). V was trimmed by 5 bases and J by 4 bases, leaving 15 bases between them. As DNA, the CDR3 is TGTGCCAGCAGCCCTGCGGGGAGCTCGTACGAGCAGTACTTC. Translating gives CASSPAGSSYEQYF.